These 8 T cell receptor beta chains came from one sample sequenced in a study of blood T cell repertoires in COVID-19. Produced via immunoSEQ multiplex PCR; TCRdb's table is partial and in-frame only. The sample contains about 160,000 clones, roughly 90% of which appear only once. The sequencing input was PBMCs or T cells enriched from blood (not recorded which). The source is a woman aged 50 to 60 who had recovered from COVID-19.

This clone occurred once. The V gene is TRBV12-5, the J gene TRBJ1-5; no firm D call. V shed 6 bases and J shed 5 bases, with 11 bases lying between them. Germline CDR1 LGHNT, CDR2 FRNRAP. The CDR3 covers 13 residues. The CDR3: CASGIEGDQPQHF. The CDR3 region has the DNA TGTGCTAGTGGAATAGAGGGAGATCAGCCCCAGCATTTT.

V and J are TRBV19 and TRBJ1-1, with D maybe TRBD1 (5 bases). This CDR3 has 15 amino acids. With 3 bases removed from V and 4 bases from J, the gap between germline ends came to 15 bases. Germline CDR1 and CDR2: LNHDA and SQIVND (reference sequence). The CDR3 nucleotides are TGTGCCAGTAGTATCTGGGGAAGGGGTAGCACTGAAGCTTTCTTT. This encodes CASSIWGRGSTEAFF.

The J gene is TRBJ1-6, the V gene TRBV6-5; D possibly corresponds to TRBD1 (5 bases). Germline V gene data show CDR1 as MNHEY and CDR2 as SVGAGI. With 0 bases removed from V and 9 bases from J, the gap between germline ends came to 9 bases. This CDR3 region has 14 residues. CDR3 nucleotides: TGTGCCAGCAGTTACTCAGGGGATAGTTCACCCCTCCACTTT. It is translated as CASSYSGDSSPLHF.

The chain has TRBV9 and TRBJ2-7; maybe TRBD1 (5 bases). Germline V gives CDR1 SGDLS, CDR2 YYNGEE. Trimming shortened V by 0 bases and J by 3 bases, and 7 bases separated the two germline ends. The CDR3 runs 13 residues. The CDR3 DNA is TGTGCCAGCAGCGTAGATCAGGGCTACGAGCAGTACTTC. It is translated as CASSVDQGYEQYF.

This chain connects TRBV19 to TRBJ2-7, with 9 bases lining up with TRBD1. The ends lost 3 bases at V and 3 bases at J; junction bases unmatched: 3. The CDR3 consists of 14 residues. The V gene's germline CDR1 is LNHDA and CDR2 SQIVND (reference sequence). CDR3 nucleotides: TGTGCCAGTAGTATCGCGGGACAGGGCTACGAGCAGTACTTC. Translating it yields CASSIAGQGYEQYF.

The chain employs TRBV7-6 and TRBJ2-5, with a weak D call TRBD2 (7 bases). V gave up 1 base and J gave up 1 base, with 10 bases separating them. CDR1 and CDR2 (germline): SGHVS, FNYEAQ. This CDR3 has 15 residues. The CDR3 coding sequence is TGTGCCAGCAGCTTAGTCCGGGGGGCCCAAGAGACCCAGTACTTC. It is translated as CASSLVRGAQETQYF.

This clone showed up just once. The gene calls are TRBV7-2 and TRBJ1-1; D ambiguous. V was shortened by 1 base and J by 4 bases, with 13 bases between the two germline ends. Germline lookup yields CDR1 SGHTA and CDR2 FQGNSA. The CDR3 extends over 15 amino acids. CDR3 loop: CASSLVRMAGTEAFF. DNA of the CDR3: TGTGCCAGCAGCTTAGTCAGGATGGCTGGCACTGAAGCTTTCTTT.

This chain connects TRBV18 to TRBJ1-2; TRBD1 might be the D (5 bases). Per the germline V gene, CDR1 is KGHSH and CDR2 is LQKENI. This CDR3 is built from 17 residues. Trimming took off 1 base at V and 4 bases at J, with 19 bases between the two ends. CDR3 in amino acids: CASSPLKAGEGSYGYTF. CDR3 DNA sequence: TGTGCCAGCTCACCACTCAAGGCGGGGGAAGGCAGCTATGGCTACACCTTC.